The source of this T cell receptor beta chain is a study of blood T cells in healthy people across ages. This clonotype was found many times. This CDR3 has 15 residues. Germline V gives CDR1 DFQATT, CDR2 SNEGSKA (reference sequence). With 3 bases removed from V and 3 bases from J, the gap between germline ends came to 17 bases. The authors ran a second PCR of about 6 to 11 cycles using a sample-barcoded 5' primer and a J-beta primer mix. Each CDR3 protein is one row after TCRdb ran MiXCR on the 5' RACE reads. The sample holds some 560,000 distinct CDR3 sequences, about 28% seen once. The sample was also reused in another study, on T cells of mothers and their children. That publication notes: There were no persistent microchimeric T cell clones detected.

The chain employs TRBV20-1 and TRBJ2-5; no reliable D call. The clonotype was recovered from a boy aged 2 to 10 in good health. Sequences were obtained from blood. CDR3 amino acids: CSARLRNRAKETQYF. In DNA, the CDR3 is TGCAGTGCTAGGTTAAGAAATCGCGCGAAAGAGACCCAGTACTTC.